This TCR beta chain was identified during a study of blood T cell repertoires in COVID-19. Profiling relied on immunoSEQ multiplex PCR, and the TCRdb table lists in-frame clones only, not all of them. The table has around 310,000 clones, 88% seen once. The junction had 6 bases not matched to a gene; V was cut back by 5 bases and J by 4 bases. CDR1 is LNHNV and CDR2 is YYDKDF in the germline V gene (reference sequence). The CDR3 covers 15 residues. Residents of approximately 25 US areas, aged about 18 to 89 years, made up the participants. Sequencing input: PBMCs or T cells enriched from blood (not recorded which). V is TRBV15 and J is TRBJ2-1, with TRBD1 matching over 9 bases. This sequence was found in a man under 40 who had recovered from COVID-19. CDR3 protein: CATSDRDREYNEQFF. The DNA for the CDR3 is TGTGCCACCAGCGATCGGGACAGGGAGTACAATGAGCAGTTCTTC.